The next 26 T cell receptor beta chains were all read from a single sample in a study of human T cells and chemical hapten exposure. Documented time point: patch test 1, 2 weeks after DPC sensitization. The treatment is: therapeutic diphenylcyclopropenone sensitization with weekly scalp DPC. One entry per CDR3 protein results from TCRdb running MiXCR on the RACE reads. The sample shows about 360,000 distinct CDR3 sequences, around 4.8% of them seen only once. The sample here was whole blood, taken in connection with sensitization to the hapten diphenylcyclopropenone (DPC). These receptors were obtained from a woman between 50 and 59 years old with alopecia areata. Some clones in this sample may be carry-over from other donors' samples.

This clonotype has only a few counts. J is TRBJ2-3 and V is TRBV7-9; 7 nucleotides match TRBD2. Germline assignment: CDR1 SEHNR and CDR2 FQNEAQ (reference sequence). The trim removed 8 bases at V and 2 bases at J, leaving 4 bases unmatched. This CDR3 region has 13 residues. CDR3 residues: CASAGAVTDTQYF. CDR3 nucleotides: TGTGCCAGCGCGGGAGCGGTCACAGATACGCAGTATTTT.

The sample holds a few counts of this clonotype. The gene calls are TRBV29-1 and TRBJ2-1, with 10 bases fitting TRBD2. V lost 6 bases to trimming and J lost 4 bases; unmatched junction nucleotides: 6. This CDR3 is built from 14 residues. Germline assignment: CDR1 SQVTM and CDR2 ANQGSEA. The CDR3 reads CSVYSGRVYNEQFF. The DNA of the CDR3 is TGCAGCGTGTACAGCGGGAGGGTATACAATGAGCAGTTCTTC.

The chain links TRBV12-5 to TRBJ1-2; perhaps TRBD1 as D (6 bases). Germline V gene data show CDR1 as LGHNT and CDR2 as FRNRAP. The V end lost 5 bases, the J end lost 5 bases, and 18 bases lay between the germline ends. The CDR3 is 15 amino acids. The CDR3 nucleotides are TGTGCTAGTGGTATGGGACCAGACAGGAGGTATGGCTACACCTTC. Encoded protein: CASGMGPDRRYGYTF.

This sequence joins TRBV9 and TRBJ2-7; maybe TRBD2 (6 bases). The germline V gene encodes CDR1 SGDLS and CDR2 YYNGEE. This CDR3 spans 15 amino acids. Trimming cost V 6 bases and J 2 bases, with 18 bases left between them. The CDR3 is CASTPGGSGTYEQYF. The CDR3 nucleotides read TGTGCCAGCACCCCCGGCGGTAGCGGAACCTACGAGCAGTACTTC.

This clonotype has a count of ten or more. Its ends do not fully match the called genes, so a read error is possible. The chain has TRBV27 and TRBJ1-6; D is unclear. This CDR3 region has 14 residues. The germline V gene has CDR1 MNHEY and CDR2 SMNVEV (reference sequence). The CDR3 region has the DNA TGTGCCAGCCGACCGCACTCCGATAATTCACCCCTCCACTTT. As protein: CASRPHSDNSPLHF.

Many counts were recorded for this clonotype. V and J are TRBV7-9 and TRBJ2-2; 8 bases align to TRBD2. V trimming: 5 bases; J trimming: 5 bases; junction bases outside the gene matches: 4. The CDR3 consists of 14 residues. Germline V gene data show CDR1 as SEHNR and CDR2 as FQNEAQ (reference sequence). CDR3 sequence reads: CASSPGLDTGELFF. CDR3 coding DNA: TGTGCCAGCAGCCCGGGACTAGATACCGGGGAGCTGTTTTTT.

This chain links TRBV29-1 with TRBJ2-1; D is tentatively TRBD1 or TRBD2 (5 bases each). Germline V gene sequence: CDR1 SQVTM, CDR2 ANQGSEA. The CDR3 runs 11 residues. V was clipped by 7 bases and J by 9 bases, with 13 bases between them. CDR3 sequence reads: CSAPGPLEQFF. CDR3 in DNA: TGCAGCGCCCCGGGACCCCTTGAGCAGTTCTTC.

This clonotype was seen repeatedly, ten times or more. The CDR3 region is CASGFGQGRQPQHF. The CDR3 region has the DNA TGTGCTAGTGGTTTCGGCCAGGGTAGACAGCCCCAGCATTTT. This chain joins TRBV12-5 and TRBJ1-5; weak D call: TRBD1 (5 bases). V was clipped by 3 bases and J by 7 bases, with 13 bases between them. Looked up from germline, CDR1 is LGHNT and CDR2 is FRNRAP. There are 14 residues in the CDR3.

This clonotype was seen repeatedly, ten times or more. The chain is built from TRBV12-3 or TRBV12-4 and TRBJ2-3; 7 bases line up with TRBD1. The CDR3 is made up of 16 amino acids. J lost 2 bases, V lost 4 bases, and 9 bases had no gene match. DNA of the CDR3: TGTGCCAGCAGTTCAACCCGGGACAGACCCACAGATACGCAGTATTTT. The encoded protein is CASSSTRDRPTDTQYF.

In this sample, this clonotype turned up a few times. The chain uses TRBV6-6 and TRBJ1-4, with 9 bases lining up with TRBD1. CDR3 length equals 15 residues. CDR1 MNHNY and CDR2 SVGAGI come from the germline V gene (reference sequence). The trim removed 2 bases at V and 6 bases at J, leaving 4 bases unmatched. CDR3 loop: CASSYGQGSDEKLFF. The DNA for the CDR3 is TGTGCCAGCAGTTACGGACAGGGGTCCGATGAAAAACTGTTTTTT.

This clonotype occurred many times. The CDR3 nucleotides read TGTGCCAGCGGCCACTCCTACGAGCAGTACTTC. Translation: CASGHSYEQYF. The chain recombines TRBV7-2 with TRBJ2-7; D not resolved. Germline assignment: CDR1 SGHTA and CDR2 FQGNSA. V lost 8 bases, J lost 0 bases, and 5 bases lay in between. The CDR3 sequence is 11 residues long.

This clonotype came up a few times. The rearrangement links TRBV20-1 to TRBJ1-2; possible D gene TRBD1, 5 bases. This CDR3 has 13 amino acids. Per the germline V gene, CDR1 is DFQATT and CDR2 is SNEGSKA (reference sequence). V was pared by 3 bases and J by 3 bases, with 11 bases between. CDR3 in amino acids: CSARAGLDYGYTF. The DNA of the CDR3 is TGCAGTGCTAGGGCGGGGCTAGACTATGGCTACACCTTC.

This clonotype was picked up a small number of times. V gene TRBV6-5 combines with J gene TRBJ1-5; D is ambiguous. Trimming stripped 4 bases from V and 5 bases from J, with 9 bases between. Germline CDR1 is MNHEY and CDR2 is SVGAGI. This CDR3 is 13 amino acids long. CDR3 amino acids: CASSSFSYQPQHF. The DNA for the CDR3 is TGTGCCAGCAGTTCGTTCTCTTATCAGCCCCAGCATTTT.

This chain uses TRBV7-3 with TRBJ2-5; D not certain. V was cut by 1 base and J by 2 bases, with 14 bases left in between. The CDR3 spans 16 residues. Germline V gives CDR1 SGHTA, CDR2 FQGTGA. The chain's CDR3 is CASSLNARQLQETQYF. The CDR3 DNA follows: TGTGCCAGCAGCTTAAACGCGCGGCAGTTACAAGAGACCCAGTACTTC.

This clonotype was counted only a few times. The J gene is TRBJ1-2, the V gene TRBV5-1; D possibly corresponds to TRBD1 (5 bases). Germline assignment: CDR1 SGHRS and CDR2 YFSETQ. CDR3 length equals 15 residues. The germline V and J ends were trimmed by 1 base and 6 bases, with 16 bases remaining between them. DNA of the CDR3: TGCGCCAGCAGCTTGTGGGACCCCGTCGTCCATGGCTACACCTTC. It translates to CASSLWDPVVHGYTF.

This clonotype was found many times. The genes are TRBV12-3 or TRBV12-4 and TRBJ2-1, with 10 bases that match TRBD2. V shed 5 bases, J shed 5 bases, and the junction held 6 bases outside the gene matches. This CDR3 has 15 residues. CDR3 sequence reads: CASSPRTSGNNEQFF. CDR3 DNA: TGTGCCAGCAGTCCCCGGACTAGCGGTAACAATGAGCAGTTCTTC.

CDR3 region: CASRVGKGATGELFF. The CDR3 DNA reads TGTGCCAGCAGAGTGGGCAAGGGGGCAACCGGGGAGCTGTTTTTT. The V call is TRBV2, the J call TRBJ2-2; the match to TRBD1 covers 7 bases. Germline assignment: CDR1 SNHLY and CDR2 FYNNEI. Trimming at V came to 6 bases and at J to 5 bases, leaving 9 bases not matched to a gene. There are 15 residues in the CDR3.

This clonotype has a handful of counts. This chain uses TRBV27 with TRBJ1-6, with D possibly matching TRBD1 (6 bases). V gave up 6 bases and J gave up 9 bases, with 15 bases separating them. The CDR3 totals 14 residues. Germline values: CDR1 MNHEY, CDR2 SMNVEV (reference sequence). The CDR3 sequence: CASSTQGLGSPLHF. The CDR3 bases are TGTGCCAGCAGCACACAGGGTTTGGGTTCACCCCTCCACTTT.

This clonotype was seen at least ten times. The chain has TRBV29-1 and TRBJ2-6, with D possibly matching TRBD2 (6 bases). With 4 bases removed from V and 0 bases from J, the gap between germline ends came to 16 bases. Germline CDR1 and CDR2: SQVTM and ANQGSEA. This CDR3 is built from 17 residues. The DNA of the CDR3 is TGCAGCGTTGGTGACGGGGGACCCTCCTCTGGGGCCAACGTCCTGACTTTC. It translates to CSVGDGGPSSGANVLTF.

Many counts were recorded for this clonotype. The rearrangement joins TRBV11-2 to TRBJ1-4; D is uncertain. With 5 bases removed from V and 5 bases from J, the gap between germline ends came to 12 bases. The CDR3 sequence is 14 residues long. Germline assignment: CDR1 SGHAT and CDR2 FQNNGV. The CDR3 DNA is TGTGCCAGCAGCGACCCCCCAGAGAATGAAAAACTGTTTTTT. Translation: CASSDPPENEKLFF.

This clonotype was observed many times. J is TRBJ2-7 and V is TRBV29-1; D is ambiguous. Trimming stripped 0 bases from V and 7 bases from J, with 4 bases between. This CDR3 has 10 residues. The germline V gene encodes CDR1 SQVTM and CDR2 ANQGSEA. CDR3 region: CSVEEGEQYF. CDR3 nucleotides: TGCAGCGTTGAAGAAGGGGAGCAGTACTTC.

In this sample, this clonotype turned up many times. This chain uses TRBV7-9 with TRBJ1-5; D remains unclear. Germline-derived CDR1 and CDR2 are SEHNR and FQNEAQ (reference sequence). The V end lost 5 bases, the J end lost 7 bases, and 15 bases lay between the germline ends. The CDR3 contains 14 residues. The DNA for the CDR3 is TGTGCCAGCAGCCCTAGCGGGGTATTCCAGCCCCAGCATTTT. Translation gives CASSPSGVFQPQHF.

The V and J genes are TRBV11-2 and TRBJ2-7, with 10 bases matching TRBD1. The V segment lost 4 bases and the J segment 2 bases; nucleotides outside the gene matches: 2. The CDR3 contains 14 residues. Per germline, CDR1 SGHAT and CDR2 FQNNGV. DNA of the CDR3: TGTGCCAGCAGCTCGGACAGGGGGACCTACGAGCAGTACTTC. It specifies CASSSDRGTYEQYF.

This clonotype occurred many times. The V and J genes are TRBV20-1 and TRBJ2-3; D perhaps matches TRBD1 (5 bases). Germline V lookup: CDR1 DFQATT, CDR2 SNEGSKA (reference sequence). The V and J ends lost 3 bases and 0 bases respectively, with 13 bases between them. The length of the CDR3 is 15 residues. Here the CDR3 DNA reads TGCAGTGCTAGCCGGCTGGGGCAGAGCACAGATACGCAGTATTTT. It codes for CSASRLGQSTDTQYF.

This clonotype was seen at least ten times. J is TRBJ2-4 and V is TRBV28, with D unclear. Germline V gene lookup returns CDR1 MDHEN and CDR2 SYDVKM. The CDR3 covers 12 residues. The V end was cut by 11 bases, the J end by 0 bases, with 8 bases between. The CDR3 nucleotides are TGTGCCCGGAGTCTAGCCAAAAACATTCAGTACTTC. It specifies CARSLAKNIQYF.

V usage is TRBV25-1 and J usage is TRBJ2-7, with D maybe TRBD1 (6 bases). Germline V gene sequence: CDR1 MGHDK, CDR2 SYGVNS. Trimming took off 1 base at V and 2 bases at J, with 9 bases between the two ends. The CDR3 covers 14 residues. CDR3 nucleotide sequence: TGTGCCAGCAGTGAATGGACAGTCCCCTACGAGCAGTACTTC. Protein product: CASSEWTVPYEQYF.